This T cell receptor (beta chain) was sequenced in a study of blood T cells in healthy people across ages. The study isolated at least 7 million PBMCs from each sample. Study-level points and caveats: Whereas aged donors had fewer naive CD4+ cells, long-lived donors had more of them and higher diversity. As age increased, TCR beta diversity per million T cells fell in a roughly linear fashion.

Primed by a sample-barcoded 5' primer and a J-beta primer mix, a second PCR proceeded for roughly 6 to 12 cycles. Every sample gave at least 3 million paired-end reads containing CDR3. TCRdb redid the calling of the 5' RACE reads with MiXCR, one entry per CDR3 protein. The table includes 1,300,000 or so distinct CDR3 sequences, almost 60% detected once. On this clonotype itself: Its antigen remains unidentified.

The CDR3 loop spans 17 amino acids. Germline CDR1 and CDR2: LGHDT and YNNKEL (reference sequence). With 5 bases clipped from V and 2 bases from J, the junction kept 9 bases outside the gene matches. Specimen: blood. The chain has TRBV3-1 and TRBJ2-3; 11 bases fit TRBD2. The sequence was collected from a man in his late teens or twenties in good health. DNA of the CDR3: TGTGCCAGCAGCTCCCGACTAGCGGGGTATATCACAGATACGCAGTATTTT. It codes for CASSSRLAGYITDTQYF.